The clone carrying this TCR beta chain was observed many times. Its matching antigen is unknown. The lymph nodes were axillary draining lymph nodes from breast cancer patients. TCRdb independently ran MiXCR on the multiplex PCR reads; one entry per CDR3 protein. Among a few hundred thousand distinct CDR3 sequences listed, 30% to 35% were seen once. CDR3 size: 14 residues. Trimming pared 1 base from V and 7 bases from J, leaving 13 bases between. Per germline, CDR1 SGHTA and CDR2 FQGNSA. The data originate from a study of breast tumors, draining lymph nodes, adjacent tissues. Findings of the study overall: Tumor and nontumor repertoires were significantly more similar in luminal-like than in basal-like breast cancer. Data fit most tumor T cells coming from lymph node, expanding in tumor. Compared with lymph nodes, tumors were less diverse; compared with nontumor tissue, more.

The chain has TRBV7-2 and TRBJ1-2; D is unclear. The sample consisted of axillary lymph node tissue. The origin of this receptor is a female donor with breast cancer. Some clones in this sample may be carry-over from other donors' samples. The CDR3 spells CASSLDILASGYTF. Written as DNA, the CDR3 is TGTGCCAGCAGCTTAGATATTCTCGCATCTGGCTACACCTTC.